This entry features one TCR beta chain sequence. This entry is derived from a study of technical replicates of blood from several donors. This CDR3 is built from 15 residues. V shed 1 base and J shed 2 bases, with 11 bases lying between them. Germline CDR1 is SGHDN and CDR2 is FVKESK. The method was immunoSEQ multiplex PCR; TCRdb's version includes in-frame clones alone and lacks a portion of them. The table has under 95,000 clones, about 95% seen once; the top ten hold roughly 0.25%. The chain carries TRBV14 and TRBJ1-1; D is ambiguous. This clonotype was obtained from a human donor in good health. The source material was T cells isolated from PBMCs. CDR3 DNA sequence: TGTGCCAGCAGCCAAGTCCGACAAGTCAACACTGAAGCTTTCTTT. Protein sequence: CASSQVRQVNTEAFF.